This TCR beta chain was captured in a study of T cell changes during pregnancy in multiple sclerosis. Sequencing used immunoSEQ multiplex PCR; TCRdb keeps in-frame clones, though not all of them. The sample has about 33,000 clones; roughly nine tenths are singletons. The receptor's source is a female donor in good health, enrolled as a control in a pregnancy study. The sample consisted of CD4+ T cells from peripheral blood mononuclear cells, taken in the third trimester of pregnancy.

CDR3 region: CASRPTPLPGRVFYNEQFF. The CDR3 DNA is TGTGCCAGCAGACCAACCCCACTTCCAGGGCGTGTATTTTACAATGAGCAGTTCTTC. This chain links TRBV7-8 with TRBJ2-1; tentatively, D is TRBD1 (5 bases). V dropped 6 bases and J dropped 4 bases, with 28 bases sitting between them. The CDR3 contains 19 residues. Germline CDR1 SGHVS, CDR2 FQNEAQ. Looking up the rest from reference TRBV7-8 and TRBJ2-1 gives the full variable domain: GAGVSQSPRYKVAKRGQDVALRCDPISGHVSLFWYQQALGQGPEFLTYFQNEAQLDKSGLPSDRFFAERPEGSVSTLKIQRTQQEDSAVYLCASRPTPLPGRVFYNEQFFGPGTRLTVL.